These 8 T cell receptor beta chains were sequenced from one sample in a study of CD8 T cells in Susac syndrome (dated by TCRdb to the late 2010s). The library was built by means of the immunoSEQ multiplex PCR assay. RNA was extracted with the RNeasy kit and 0.5 to 1 ug was reverse transcribed using random hexamers. The public sequencing data were trimmed at Q25 with fastp and processed into clonotypes with MiXCR by TCRdb, which kept only in-frame beta chains. All rows with the same CDR3 protein become a single entry with the most common DNA and genes. Across this sample there are fewer than 350,000 distinct CDR3 sequences, with 65% to 90% seen only once. The ten most abundant clones make up around 0.2% of the sample. The sequenced sample consisted of CD8+ T cells from PBMCs. The receptors shown here come from a human donor with multiple sclerosis.

This rearrangement joins TRBV2 to TRBJ2-5, with D tentatively TRBD1 (5 bases). The germline V gene has CDR1 SNHLY and CDR2 FYNNEI. V was clipped by 3 bases and J by 4 bases, with 18 bases between them. The CDR3 runs 16 residues. The CDR3 region has the DNA TGTGCCAGCAGTGAGTACAAGGGGTCAAGGAGAGAGACCCAGTACTTC. It translates to CASSEYKGSRRETQYF.

The chain recombines TRBV16 with TRBJ1-5; weak D call: TRBD1 (5 bases). CDR3 size: 18 residues. Germline loops: CDR1 KGHSY, CDR2 FQNENV. Trimming shortened V by 0 bases and J by 0 bases, and 15 bases separated the two germline ends. CDR3 amino acids: CASSQSGPWGVSNQPQHF. The CDR3 coding sequence is TGTGCCAGCAGCCAATCTGGGCCCTGGGGGGTTAGCAATCAGCCCCAGCATTTT.

V usage is TRBV27 and J usage is TRBJ2-7, with TRBD2 as a possible D gene (6 bases). CDR3 size: 14 residues. Germline V gene lookup returns CDR1 MNHEY and CDR2 SMNVEV (reference sequence). V was cut by 5 bases and J by 9 bases, with 20 bases left in between. CDR3: CASSPRGGGVGQYF. Written as DNA, the CDR3 is TGTGCCAGCAGTCCGCGGGGAGGAGGCGTGGGGCAGTACTTC.

This CDR3 is CASSKGLAGSYEQYF. CDR3 DNA: TGTGCCAGCAGCAAGGGTCTAGCGGGGTCCTACGAGCAGTACTTC. The V and J genes are TRBV11-2 and TRBJ2-7; 9 nucleotides align to TRBD2. The germline gives CDR1 SGHAT, CDR2 FQNNGV. The ends lost 5 bases at V and 1 base at J; junction bases unmatched: 6. The CDR3 has 15 amino acids.

The J gene is TRBJ1-5, the V gene TRBV4-1; TRBD1 aligns across 8 bases. This CDR3 is 16 amino acids long. The ends lost 3 bases at V and 2 bases at J; junction bases unmatched: 6. Looked up from germline, CDR1 is MGHRA and CDR2 is YSYEKL. The DNA for the CDR3 is TGCGCCAGCAGCCAGGTACAGGGGGAAGGCAATCAGCCCCAGCATTTT. Its protein is CASSQVQGEGNQPQHF.

This chain joins TRBV20-1 and TRBJ2-3; 9 bases fit TRBD2. Losses at the gene ends were 1 base for V and 2 bases for J; bases not matched to a gene: 16. The germline gives CDR1 DFQATT, CDR2 SNEGSKA (reference sequence). The CDR3 contains 19 residues. CDR3 amino acids: CSARAGTSTGNGFTDTQYF. The CDR3 nucleotides read TGCAGTGCTAGAGCCGGGACTAGCACGGGAAACGGGTTCACAGATACGCAGTATTTT.

The chain couples TRBV7-9 to TRBJ2-1; 10 bases map to TRBD2. V was clipped by 5 bases and J by 10 bases; unmatched bases: 11. The CDR3 extends over 15 amino acids. Germline V CDR1 and CDR2: SEHNR, FQNEAQ (reference sequence). DNA for the CDR3: TGTGCCAGCAGCGTCAGCGGGAGGGCCTCCCCCGAGCAGTTCTTC. The encoded protein is CASSVSGRASPEQFF.

This clonotype has a single count. This chain connects TRBV7-6 to TRBJ2-7; 11 nucleotides match TRBD2. J was trimmed by 0 bases and V by 1 base; bases with no gene match: 17. The CDR3 contains 21 residues. CDR1 SGHVS and CDR2 FNYEAQ come from the germline V gene. The CDR3, as DNA: TGTGCCAGCAGCTTAGGGGGGGCCTGGGGTCTAGCGGGAGGATACTCCTACGAGCAGTACTTC. Protein sequence: CASSLGGAWGLAGGYSYEQYF.